One sample yielded the 32 T cell receptor beta chains listed below, sequenced in a study of blood T cell repertoires in COVID-19. Sequenced by immunoSEQ multiplex PCR; TCRdb stores in-frame clones only, minus some. The sample has some 150,000 clones; about 90% are singletons. Source material: peripheral blood. These receptors were collected from a man aged 45-65 years with acute or convalescent COVID-19.

V gene TRBV2 combines with J gene TRBJ2-1; TRBD2 aligns across 12 bases. This CDR3 spans 17 amino acids. CDR1 is SNHLY and CDR2 is FYNNEI in the germline V gene. V gave up 2 bases and J gave up 7 bases; unmatched junction bases: 9. The CDR3 DNA sequence: TGTGCCAGCAGTGAATTCCTAGCGGGGGGGCTTGGTAATGAGCAGTTCTTC. Protein: CASSEFLAGGLGNEQFF.

The sample holds one count of this clone. This sequence joins TRBV19 and TRBJ2-1; possibly TRBD1 for D (6 bases). From germline, CDR1 is LNHDA and CDR2 SQIVND (reference sequence). The CDR3 contains 14 residues. V lost 4 bases and J lost 10, with 17 bases in between. The DNA for the CDR3 is TGTGCCAGTAGTAGGCGGTTGGGACAATGGGAGCAGTTCTTC. As protein: CASSRRLGQWEQFF.

This sequence joins TRBV11-2 and TRBJ2-5; D remains ambiguous. The CDR3 sequence is 14 residues long. Trimming removed 2 bases from V and 9 bases from J, with 16 bases in between. Germline CDR1 reads SGHAT; CDR2 reads FQNNGV. The CDR3 DNA sequence: TGTGCCAGCAGCTTACTACGCACCACCGCGGCCCAGTACTTC. Its translation: CASSLLRTTAAQYF.

V gene TRBV10-2 combines with J gene TRBJ2-7; 8 bases are a match to TRBD2. The CDR3 loop spans 14 amino acids. CDR1 and CDR2 (germline): WSHSY, SAAADI. V lost 3 bases to trimming and J lost 6 bases; unmatched junction nucleotides: 7. The CDR3 DNA reads TGCGCCAGCAGTGAAGGACTAGCTACCGGCGAGCAGTACTTC. Translation: CASSEGLATGEQYF.

V and J are TRBV30 and TRBJ2-1; a possible D gene is TRBD2 (6 bases). Trimming took 0 bases from V and 2 from J, leaving 8 bases between them. CDR3 size: 14 residues. Germline V gene data show CDR1 as GTSNPN and CDR2 as SVGIG (reference sequence). CDR3 sequence reads: CAWSVLAPYNEQFF. CDR3 DNA: TGTGCCTGGAGTGTACTAGCTCCCTACAATGAGCAGTTCTTC.

CDR3 coding DNA: TGTGCCAGTTCCATACTCTATGGCTACACCTTC. This sequence encodes CASSILYGYTF. The chain employs TRBV6-5 and TRBJ1-2; D unclear. The CDR3 length is 11 residues. Germline V CDR1 and CDR2: MNHEY, SVGAGI. V lost 9 bases and J lost 4, with 9 bases in between.

The genes are TRBV10-1 and TRBJ2-4; D not certain. The CDR3 spans 14 residues. The V end lost 4 bases, the J end lost 8 bases, and 15 bases lay between the germline ends. The germline V gene encodes CDR1 WNHNN and CDR2 SYGVQD (reference sequence). The CDR3 region is CASSARGIGDIQYF. As DNA, the CDR3 is TGCGCCAGCAGTGCTCGCGGAATAGGAGACATTCAGTACTTC.

This chain joins TRBV7-6 and TRBJ2-1, with a tentative D call TRBD1 (6 bases). The germline V gene encodes CDR1 SGHVS and CDR2 FNYEAQ. The CDR3 sequence is 17 residues long. Trimming left V 0 bases short and J 1 base short, with 13 bases between. The CDR3 loop is CASSLAGQGKSYNEQFF. DNA of the CDR3: TGTGCCAGCAGCTTAGCGGGGCAGGGGAAATCCTACAATGAGCAGTTCTTC.

The chain employs TRBV20-1 and TRBJ2-3, with 9 positions matching TRBD1. The CDR3 totals 11 residues. From germline, CDR1 is DFQATT and CDR2 SNEGSKA (reference sequence). V shed 6 bases, J shed 8 bases, and the junction held 3 bases outside the gene matches. The CDR3 DNA follows: TGCAGTGCAGGGGACAGGGTTACGCAGTATTTT. Translation: CSAGDRVTQYF.

The CDR3 sequence: CASSIGGQLYEQYF. The CDR3, as DNA: TGTGCCAGTAGTATAGGAGGGCAGCTCTACGAGCAGTACTTC. The chain couples TRBV19 to TRBJ2-7, with a tentative D call TRBD2 (5 bases). This CDR3 comprises 14 residues. V dropped 1 base and J dropped 3 bases, with 10 bases sitting between them. Per germline, CDR1 LNHDA and CDR2 SQIVND (reference sequence).

A remark on this clone: Distinct nucleotide sequences in the sample also encode this CDR3. Here the CDR3 reads CASRGVTGPNYGYTF. CDR3 nucleotide sequence: TGTGCCAGCAGGGGGGTGACAGGGCCAAACTATGGCTACACCTTC. The genes are TRBV27 and TRBJ1-2, with TRBD1 matching over 7 bases. The CDR3 contains 15 residues. Trimming took 6 bases from V and 2 from J; bases not matched to a gene: 9. Germline loops: CDR1 MNHEY, CDR2 SMNVEV (reference sequence).

The gene calls are TRBV3-1 (or the pseudogene TRBV3-2) and TRBJ2-7; TRBD1 aligns across 8 bases. The CDR3 sequence is 13 residues long. CDR1 and CDR2 from the germline V gene are LGHDT and YNNKEL (reference sequence). The junction had 3 bases not matched to a gene; V was cut back by 1 base and J by 7 bases. CDR3 coding DNA: TGTGCCAGCAGCCAAGGGACAGGGAAAGAGCAGTACGTC. It translates to CASSQGTGKEQYV.

This clone was detected only a few times. This CDR3 is CASSYSIGSSGNTIYF. Written as DNA, the CDR3 is TGTGCCAGCAGTTACTCGATAGGGAGCTCTGGAAACACCATATATTTT. The rearrangement joins TRBV6-5 to TRBJ1-3, with D unresolved. CDR3 length: 16 amino acids. Trimming left V 0 bases short and J 0 bases short, with 9 bases between. CDR1 and CDR2 from the germline V gene are MNHEY and SVGAGI.

The V call is TRBV18, the J call TRBJ1-1; D remains unclear. The CDR3 covers 13 residues. Trimming stripped 5 bases from V and 1 base from J, with 8 bases between. The V gene's germline CDR1 is KGHSH and CDR2 LQKENI. The CDR3 region has the DNA TGTGCCAGCTCAGCGGGCAGGAACACTGAAGCTTTCTTT. Its protein is CASSAGRNTEAFF.

This rearrangement joins TRBV7-9 to TRBJ2-5; 9 bases align to TRBD1. Germline trimming cut 5 bases from V and 1 base from J; bases unmatched to any gene: 2. Germline CDR1 SEHNR, CDR2 FQNEAQ (reference sequence). The CDR3 totals 14 residues. The CDR3 reads CASSRTGVQETQYF. In DNA, the CDR3 is TGTGCCAGCAGCCGGACAGGGGTCCAAGAGACCCAGTACTTC.

This clone was observed once. CDR3 in DNA: TGTGCCATCACCGGGACTAGCGGGGAGGCGAACACCGGGGAGCTGTTTTTT. The encoded protein is CAITGTSGEANTGELFF. The chain is built from TRBV10-3 and TRBJ2-2, with TRBD2 matching 13 bases. After removal of 7 bases from V and 0 bases from J, the junction contained 5 bases not matched to a gene. Germline V gene data show CDR1 as ENHRY and CDR2 as SYGVKD. The CDR3 sequence is 17 residues long.

This clone was counted a few times. The chain combines TRBV10-3 with TRBJ2-7; maybe TRBD1 (5 bases). Per germline, CDR1 ENHRY and CDR2 SYGVKD. The CDR3 is made up of 14 amino acids. With 7 bases removed from V and 3 bases from J, the gap between germline ends came to 16 bases. The CDR3 spells CAITPGQGGYEQYF. Here the CDR3 DNA reads TGTGCCATCACCCCCGGGCAGGGCGGCTACGAGCAGTACTTC.

This clone appeared a single time. The rearrangement joins TRBV5-5 to TRBJ2-1; 8 nucleotides align to TRBD2. V dropped 4 bases and J dropped 5; count of bases not matched to a gene: 8. The length of the CDR3 is 15 residues. CDR1 is SGHKS, CDR2 YYEKEE, per germline (reference sequence). The CDR3 reads CASSVKRESNNEQFF. For the CDR3, the DNA is TGTGCCAGCAGCGTAAAGCGGGAGTCGAACAATGAGCAGTTCTTC. The full variable domain, rest sourced from reference TRBV5-5 and TRBJ2-1, is DAGVTQSPTHLIKTRGQQVTLRCSPISGHKSVSWYQQVLGQGPQFIFQYYEKEERGRGNFPDRFSARQFPNYSSELNVNALLLGDSALYLCASSVKRESNNEQFFGPGTRLTVL.

This clone is a singleton in its sample. V usage is TRBV27 and J usage is TRBJ1-2; the D is unclear. The germline CDR1 and CDR2 sequences are MNHEY and SMNVEV (reference sequence). This CDR3 has 13 residues. Trimming pared 2 bases from V and 8 bases from J, leaving 12 bases between. The CDR3 DNA is TGTGCCAGCAGTTTACGTTTGGGAGGAGGCTACACCTTC. It translates to CASSLRLGGGYTF.

There are a few counts of this clone. In the same sample, other DNA sequences code for this CDR3. The chain couples TRBV6-2 or TRBV6-3 to TRBJ1-1, with D uncertain. CDR1 and CDR2 from the germline V gene are MNHEY and SVGEGT. CDR3 length: 13 amino acids. V was shortened by 2 bases and J by 0 bases, with 4 bases between the two germline ends. The CDR3 nucleotides are TGTGCCAGCAGTTACACTTTGAACACTGAAGCTTTCTTT. Encoded protein: CASSYTLNTEAFF.

This chain links TRBV5-6 with TRBJ1-5; D might be TRBD1 (6 bases). V was trimmed by 2 bases and J by 3 bases, leaving 21 bases between them. This CDR3 has 18 residues. Germline assignment: CDR1 SGHDT and CDR2 YYEEEE. The CDR3 bases are TGTGCCAGCAGCTTTGGGGGGGCAGCGGGCGGGAACAATCAGCCCCAGCATTTT. This translates into CASSFGGAAGGNNQPQHF.

This chain links TRBV7-2 with TRBJ2-2; 7 bases are shared with TRBD1. Germline V gene lookup returns CDR1 SGHTA and CDR2 FQGNSA. This CDR3 contains 15 residues. V trimming: 5 bases; J trimming: 4 bases; junction bases outside the gene matches: 7. CDR3 sequence: CASSRRQGRTGELFF. CDR3 coding DNA: TGTGCCAGCAGCAGACGACAGGGTCGCACCGGGGAGCTGTTTTTT.

For the CDR3, the DNA is TGCGCCAGCAGCCTACCCGACAGTATGAACACTGAAGCTTTCTTT. This gives the protein CASSLPDSMNTEAFF. The V gene is TRBV5-1, the J gene TRBJ1-1; D might be TRBD1 (5 bases). The V and J ends lost 4 bases and 0 bases respectively, with 13 bases between them. The CDR3 length is 15 residues. CDR1 and CDR2 from the germline V gene are SGHRS and YFSETQ.

The V gene is TRBV4-1, the J gene TRBJ1-6; 7 nucleotides agree with TRBD1. CDR3 length: 15 amino acids. With 0 bases clipped from V and 10 bases from J, the junction kept 6 bases outside the gene matches. Germline V gene sequence: CDR1 MGHRA, CDR2 YSYEKL. The CDR3 DNA reads as TGCGCCAGCAGCCAAGACCAGGGGGAGCGATCACCCCTCCACTTT. Amino acids: CASSQDQGERSPLHF.

This chain uses TRBV10-3 with TRBJ2-5, with 8 bases fitting TRBD1. With V trimmed by 4 bases and J by 5 bases, 6 bases remained unmatched. Germline V CDR1 and CDR2: ENHRY, SYGVKD. The CDR3 spans 14 residues. The CDR3, as DNA: TGTGCCATCAGTGCCCAGGGGGCTTGGGAGACCCAGTACTTC. Translation: CAISAQGAWETQYF.

This sequence joins TRBV2 and TRBJ1-6; 11 nucleotides align to TRBD1. CDR1 SNHLY and CDR2 FYNNEI come from the germline V gene. The CDR3 spans 20 residues. The junction had 20 bases not matched to a gene; V was cut back by 7 bases and J by 6 bases. The DNA for the CDR3 is TGTGCCAGCAAAGTGCTTCCCGGGACAGGGGGTTCCGTTAGTAATTCACCCCTCCACTTT. It codes for CASKVLPGTGGSVSNSPLHF.

This clone was counted a few times. This same CDR3 is encoded by further DNA sequences in the sample. The chain uses TRBV11-3 and TRBJ2-1, with 7 positions matching TRBD2. With V trimmed by 1 base and J by 6 bases, 3 bases remained unmatched. The CDR3 totals 14 residues. CDR1 and CDR2 (germline): SGHNT, YENEEA. CDR3 region: CASSLGLAGNEQFF. CDR3 in DNA: TGTGCCAGCAGCTTAGGACTAGCTGGCAATGAGCAGTTCTTC. Supplemented by reference TRBV11-3 and TRBJ2-1, the full variable domain reads EAGVVQSPRYKIIEKKQPVAFWCNPISGHNTLYWYLQNLGQGPELLIRYENEEAVDDSQLPKDRFSAERLKGVDSTLKIQPAELGDSAVYLCASSLGLAGNEQFFGPGTRLTVL.

This rearrangement joins TRBV5-4 to TRBJ2-1, with 10 bases fitting TRBD2. V was clipped by 4 bases and J by 4 bases; unmatched bases: 8. The CDR3 totals 16 residues. Germline CDR1 is SGHNT and CDR2 is YYREEE (reference sequence). The CDR3 bases are TGTGCCAGCAGCCCTCAACTAGCGGGGAGGTACAATGAGCAGTTCTTC. Translating gives CASSPQLAGRYNEQFF.

The chain recombines TRBV24-1 with TRBJ1-5; TRBD1 is a possible D gene (5 bases). Trimming pared 1 base from V and 6 bases from J, leaving 9 bases between. CDR1 KGHDR and CDR2 SFDVKD come from the germline V gene. This CDR3 spans 14 amino acids. CDR3 protein: CATSDFRTTQPQHF. The CDR3 DNA follows: TGTGCCACCAGTGATTTCCGGACAACTCAGCCCCAGCATTTT.

J is TRBJ2-3 and V is TRBV7-9, with 9 nucleotides matching TRBD1. The germline CDR1 and CDR2 sequences are SEHNR and FQNEAQ (reference sequence). Trimming removed 6 bases from V and 4 bases from J; junction bases left unmatched: 8. This CDR3 spans 15 amino acids. CDR3 in DNA: TGTGCCAGCAGACGAGGGACAGGGATTGCAGATACGCAGTATTTT. Translating gives CASRRGTGIADTQYF.

The chain combines TRBV3-1 (or the pseudogene TRBV3-2) with TRBJ1-4; 7 nucleotides match TRBD1. Trimming at V came to 4 bases and at J to 0 bases, leaving 5 bases not matched to a gene. Germline V gene sequence: CDR1 LGHDT, CDR2 YNNKEL (reference sequence). CDR3 length: 16 residues. The CDR3 spells CASSRQGIATNEKLFF. The CDR3 coding sequence is TGTGCCAGCAGCCGACAGGGAATTGCAACTAATGAAAAACTGTTTTTT.

The gene calls are TRBV5-4 and TRBJ1-1; D uncertain. The ends were cut back, 0 bases at V and 5 bases at J, with 5 bases in the middle. Germline V gives CDR1 SGHNT, CDR2 YYREEE (reference sequence). The CDR3 covers 12 residues. The CDR3 protein is CASSLGVTEAFF. As DNA, the CDR3 is TGTGCCAGCAGCTTGGGAGTTACTGAAGCTTTCTTT.